This TCR beta chain was obtained from a study of PD-1 blockade in classical Hodgkin lymphoma. Study summary: Once every 2 weeks, patients received intravenous nivolumab at 3 mg/kg. Study-wide findings and caveats: CD4+ but not CD8+ TCR diversity rose significantly by C4D1.

The data were produced by immunoSEQ multiplex PCR, yet TCRdb's version contains in-frame clones alone and is incomplete. The sample carries about 46,000 clones, roughly 75% recorded once. Every patient relapsed after autologous stem cell transplantation, and brentuximab vedotin exposure varied. About this clone: Its cognate antigen is unknown.

This clonotype was sampled from a human donor with classical Hodgkin lymphoma. The material sequenced was peripheral blood mononuclear cells (PBMCs), taken before the second cycle of nivolumab.

The DNA for the CDR3 is TGCGCCAGCAGCCAAGGGACTAGCCACGATACGCAGTATTTT. Translation gives CASSQGTSHDTQYF. The chain is built from TRBV4-1 and TRBJ2-3; TRBD2 aligns across 8 bases. V shed 1 base and J 6 bases; nucleotides not matched to a gene: 3. The germline gives CDR1 MGHRA, CDR2 YSYEKL. The CDR3 has 14 amino acids.